The entry that follows covers one T cell receptor beta chain sequence. The data belong to a study of identifying expanded T cells in peripheral blood. Sequencing was performed with immunoSEQ multiplex PCR; in TCRdb, only in-frame clones are kept and a portion is missing. The data hold roughly 56,000 clones, with around 83% observed a single time. Trimming cost V 4 bases and J 2 bases, with 9 bases left between them. This CDR3 contains 13 residues. Per the germline V gene, CDR1 is SGHRS and CDR2 is YFSETQ. Healthy donors had no documented immune events, such as infections, while sampled. Material: blood. This sequence joins TRBV5-1 and TRBJ1-2; D is perhaps TRBD1 (6 bases). The TCR originated in a person aged 18 to 75 in good health. CDR3 DNA: TGCGCCAGCAGCCCGGACAGAAACTATGGCTACACCTTC. Its translation is CASSPDRNYGYTF.